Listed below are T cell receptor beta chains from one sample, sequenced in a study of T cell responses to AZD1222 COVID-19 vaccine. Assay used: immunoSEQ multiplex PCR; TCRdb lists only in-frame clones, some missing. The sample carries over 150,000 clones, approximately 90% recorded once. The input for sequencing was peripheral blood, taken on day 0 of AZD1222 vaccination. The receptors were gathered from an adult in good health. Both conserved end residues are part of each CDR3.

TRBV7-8	CASSQPSQGRAAFF
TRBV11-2	CASSQSGITAYEQYF
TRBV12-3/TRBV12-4	CASSGTGYEQYF
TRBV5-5	CASSLSSGTYNEQFF
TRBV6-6	CASVSGGSYNEQFF
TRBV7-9	CASSPQQKVGVF
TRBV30	CAWSLANEQFF
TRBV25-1	CASSDRQGRSPLHF
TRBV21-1	CASSKERPYSGAQYF
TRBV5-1	CASQGTDNEKLFF
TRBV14	CASNRREQYF
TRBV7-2	CASSRFVNEQFF
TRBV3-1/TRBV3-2	CASSQGSPAGFYNEQFF
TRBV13	CASSTNTAGLAKNIQYF
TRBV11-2	CASSLRQGANYGYTF
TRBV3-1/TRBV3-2	CASSHYPYEQYF
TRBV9	CASTPGLARSYNEQFF
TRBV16	CASTLGTGATEAFF
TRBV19	CASSIGRTRTRGDTQYF
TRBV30	CAWSVSRGDIQYF
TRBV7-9	CASSSLAGYNEQFF
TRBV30	CAWTSGSLYNEQFF
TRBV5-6	CASSPGGGSYEQYF
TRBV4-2	CASSQYRDFPGELFF
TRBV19	CASSLGAGVIGGTQYF
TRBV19	CASSEGTGFMNTEAFF
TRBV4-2	CASSAGGGITGELFF
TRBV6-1	CASSELGLAGSGELFF
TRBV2	CASTEDREGGYTF
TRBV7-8	CASSWTGGRGTEAFF
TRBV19	CAATQTGTGDEKLFF
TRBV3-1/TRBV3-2	CASSQATGGRGYNEQFF
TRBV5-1	CASSLGATATNEKLFF
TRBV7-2	CASSPNQNTEAFF
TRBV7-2	CASSFTGTDYGYTF
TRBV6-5	CASSPPGAPLYF
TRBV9	CASSVSSGQTPETQYF
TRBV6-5	CASSYFRTSFSEQYF
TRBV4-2	CASSQVLTGGNSPLHF
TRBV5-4	CASSLARLPGTIYF
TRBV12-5	CASGLVIQRNTEAFF
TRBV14	CASSQERLAGGPNEQFF
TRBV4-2	CASRAGGSRVEQYF
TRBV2	CASSVESGNRNEQFF
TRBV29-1	CSAVTNTEAFF
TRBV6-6	CASSYPKAGGSGELFF
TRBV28	CASSLPFQPAPLF
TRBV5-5	CASSLRTSANTGELFF
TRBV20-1	CSASTDTLAEKLFF
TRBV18	CASSPPGTRSYEQYF
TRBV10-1	CASSADLGYEQFF
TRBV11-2	CASSVRRGQGEAFF